These 13 T cell receptor beta chains came from one sample sequenced in a study of T cell responses to AZD1222 COVID-19 vaccine. Assay used: immunoSEQ multiplex PCR; TCRdb lists only in-frame clones, some missing. This table holds 150,000 to 200,000 clones, more than 75% found once. The sequencing used peripheral blood, collected 28 days after the second AZD1222 dose. The receptors here all came from an adult who received the AZD1222 COVID-19 vaccine.

V usage is TRBV6-5 and J usage is TRBJ2-2, with TRBD1 matching 8 bases. The CDR3 length is 15 residues. Germline V gene sequence: CDR1 MNHEY, CDR2 SVGAGI. The V segment lost 7 bases and the J segment 6 bases; nucleotides outside the gene matches: 10. CDR3 loop: CASTTQGAVAGELFF. CDR3 coding DNA: TGTGCCAGCACGACTCAGGGGGCGGTTGCCGGGGAGCTGTTTTTT.

The chain combines TRBV10-3 with TRBJ2-3, with 7 nucleotides matching TRBD2. The length of the CDR3 is 12 residues. The V segment lost 8 bases and the J segment 4 bases; nucleotides outside the gene matches: 3. Germline assignment: CDR1 ENHRY and CDR2 SYGVKD. CDR3 sequence (DNA): TGTGCCATCCTGGGGGGGGCAGATACGCAGTATTTT. The encoded protein is CAILGGADTQYF.

The chain employs TRBV3-1 (or the pseudogene TRBV3-2) and TRBJ2-3; D remains ambiguous. Trimming cost V 5 bases and J 0 bases, with 12 bases left between them. CDR1 is LGHDT and CDR2 is YNNKEL in the germline V gene (reference sequence). This CDR3 is built from 15 residues. CDR3 sequence reads: CASSESHGSTDTQYF. The CDR3 bases are TGTGCCAGCAGCGAAAGCCATGGGAGCACAGATACGCAGTATTTT.

CDR3 in amino acids: CASSPTERGNSYEQYF. The DNA for the CDR3 is TGTGCCAGCAGCCCGACCGAGCGGGGAAACTCCTACGAGCAGTACTTC. V gene TRBV3-1 (or the pseudogene TRBV3-2) combines with J gene TRBJ2-7; 7 bases match TRBD2. Germline V gene data show CDR1 as LGHDT and CDR2 as YNNKEL (reference sequence). The CDR3 has 16 residues. V shed 4 bases and J 0 bases; nucleotides not matched to a gene: 9.

V gene TRBV7-2 combines with J gene TRBJ1-4; TRBD1 matches at 8 bases. The CDR3 extends over 15 amino acids. The V segment lost 5 bases and the J segment 0 bases; nucleotides outside the gene matches: 2. Germline CDR1 is SGHTA and CDR2 is FQGNSA. The CDR3 sequence is CASSKQGATNEKLFF. In DNA form, the CDR3 reads TGTGCCAGCAGCAAACAGGGGGCAACTAATGAAAAACTGTTTTTT. The whole variable domain, remainder taken from reference TRBV7-2 and TRBJ1-4, is GAGVSQSPSNKVTEKGKDVELRCDPISGHTALYWYRQSLGQGLEFLIYFQGNSAPDKSGLPSDRFSAERTGGSVSTLTIQRTQQEDSAVYLCASSKQGATNEKLFFGSGTQLSVL.

The genes are TRBV29-1 and TRBJ2-3, with D unclear. Per germline, CDR1 SQVTM and CDR2 ANQGSEA. V was cut by 7 bases and J by 2 bases, with 4 bases left in between. CDR3 length: 10 residues. CDR3 coding DNA: TGCAGCGAAAACACAGATACGCAGTATTTT. Translation: CSENTDTQYF.

The chain has TRBV9 and TRBJ1-3, with unresolved D. This CDR3 contains 15 residues. Germline CDR1 SGDLS, CDR2 YYNGEE. The V end lost 0 bases, the J end lost 4 bases, and 11 bases lay between the germline ends. CDR3 amino acids: CASSVESSGGNTIYF. As DNA, the CDR3 is TGTGCCAGCAGCGTAGAATCCTCTGGGGGAAACACCATATATTTT.

This clone came up a few times. This sequence joins TRBV5-6 and TRBJ2-3; maybe TRBD1 (5 bases). Germline V gives CDR1 SGHDT, CDR2 YYEEEE. CDR3 length: 15 amino acids. Trimming cost V 0 bases and J 4 bases, with 12 bases left between them. The CDR3 DNA reads TGTGCCAGCAGCTTGGCCTTCAGGGTAGCAGATACGCAGTATTTT. Protein sequence: CASSLAFRVADTQYF.

The gene calls are TRBV9 and TRBJ1-1; D is unclear. CDR1 SGDLS and CDR2 YYNGEE come from the germline V gene. With 0 bases removed from V and 2 bases from J, the gap between germline ends came to 8 bases. The CDR3 totals 14 residues. The chain's CDR3 is CASSVDLGNTEAFF. The DNA of the CDR3 is TGTGCCAGCAGCGTAGACCTTGGTAACACTGAAGCTTTCTTT.

This chain connects TRBV19 to TRBJ2-3; TRBD1 is a possible D gene (5 bases). The V gene's germline CDR1 is LNHDA and CDR2 SQIVND (reference sequence). Trimming took 8 bases from V and 5 from J, leaving 11 bases between them. The length of the CDR3 is 12 residues. The CDR3 region has the DNA TGTGCCAGTGCGAACAGGCAAGATACGCAGTATTTT. Translating gives CASANRQDTQYF.

V and J are TRBV6-2 or TRBV6-3 and TRBJ2-3; 8 positions agree with TRBD1. The CDR3 consists of 16 residues. Germline V CDR1 and CDR2: MNHEY, SVGEGT. With V trimmed by 4 bases and J by 3 bases, 9 bases remained unmatched. Written as DNA, the CDR3 is TGTGCCAGCAGTTTTTTAACGGACAGGGTAACAGATACGCAGTATTTT. Protein sequence: CASSFLTDRVTDTQYF.

The rearrangement joins TRBV7-9 to TRBJ1-2; the D gene is possibly TRBD1 (6 bases). Trimming stripped 1 base from V and 7 bases from J, with 13 bases between. The CDR3 extends over 14 amino acids. CDR1 is SEHNR, CDR2 FQNEAQ, per germline (reference sequence). In DNA form, the CDR3 reads TGTGCCAGCAGCTTAGAGGCGGGGGCGCGTGGCTACACCTTC. It specifies CASSLEAGARGYTF.

V gene TRBV18 combines with J gene TRBJ2-2; TRBD2 matches at 7 bases. Germline CDR1 is KGHSH and CDR2 is LQKENI. With 0 bases clipped from V and 5 bases from J, the junction kept 6 bases outside the gene matches. The CDR3 covers 16 residues. CDR3 residues: CASSPPSGRETGELFF. As DNA, the CDR3 is TGTGCCAGCTCACCACCGTCGGGGAGGGAGACCGGGGAGCTGTTTTTT.